This T cell receptor beta chain originates from a study of shared clonotypes between healthy human individuals. All donors qualified as healthy HIV-negative adults and had experienced no recent acute infections or vaccinations. From germline, CDR1 is SGHNT and CDR2 YYREEE (reference sequence). The CDR3 contains 14 residues. Deletions cut 0 bases from V and 1 base from J, with 7 bases between. Sequenced by immunoSEQ multiplex PCR; TCRdb stores in-frame clones only, minus some. The data contain roughly 220,000 clones, about 69% of them singletons. The V and J genes are TRBV5-4 and TRBJ2-5, with D possibly matching TRBD2 (5 bases). The source of this sequence is a young man in good health. The sequencing input was memory CD4+ T cells sorted from blood. Described subset: CD45RA-negative fraction. In DNA, the CDR3 is TGTGCCAGCAGCTTGGCGGGGTCCCAAGAGACCCAGTACTTC. This encodes CASSLAGSQETQYF.